This T cell receptor beta chain came from a study of blood T cell repertoires in COVID-19. On the study more broadly: Material from acute and convalescent COVID-19 was sourced from the United States, Italy and Spain. T cells, B-cell-depleted T cells, or PBMCs provided the cDNA or gDNA that served as material.

This CDR3 region has 14 residues. The junction had 10 bases not matched to a gene; V was cut back by 9 bases and J by 6 bases. Germline assignment: CDR1 SEHNR and CDR2 FQNEAQ (reference sequence). As originally analysed: Quantification of nucleated cells was approximated via reference gene primer amplification. The assay was immunoSEQ multiplex PCR, and TCRdb's table has in-frame clones only and misses some. V and J calls plus clone size are reproduced from that table; the DNA served to infer D and trimming. This table holds roughly 50,000 clones, about 90% found once. The sequencing sample was made of peripheral blood. The TCR comes from a woman aged 55 to 70 with active or convalescent COVID-19. This sequence joins TRBV7-9 and TRBJ2-1; 8 nucleotides agree with TRBD2. The CDR3 sequence: CASPDGGAFNEQFF. The CDR3 DNA sequence: TGTGCCAGTCCGGACGGGGGGGCCTTCAATGAGCAGTTCTTC.